Below are 10 T cell receptor beta chains sequenced from a single sample in a study of T cell clones after liver transplantation (dated by TCRdb to about 2019). Library method: the immunoSEQ multiplex PCR assay. Not all clones reach the TCRdb copy of this immuneACCESS table, which keeps in-frame sequences only. Checked studies attribute under half of the gap to unresolved V genes and leave the rest unexplained. The table for this sample lists roughly 70,000 clones; roughly 80% of them were counted only once. The ten largest clones take up approximately 0.55% of the sample. This sample's time point label indicates: pre-transplant. Sequencing used CD4+ T cells from blood, obtained before liver transplant. These receptor sequences come from a human donor who received a liver transplant.

This chain links TRBV29-1 with TRBJ1-1; the D is unclear. Germline-derived CDR1 and CDR2 are SQVTM and ANQGSEA. V shed 7 bases and J shed 1 base, with 4 bases lying between them. The CDR3 runs 10 residues. The CDR3 reads CSAGNTEAFF. The CDR3 nucleotides are TGCAGCGCAGGGAACACTGAAGCTTTCTTT.

The genes are TRBV7-9 and TRBJ1-5; D might be TRBD1 (5 bases). The length of the CDR3 is 14 residues. The germline V gene encodes CDR1 SEHNR and CDR2 FQNEAQ (reference sequence). V lost 3 bases to trimming and J lost 3 bases, with 9 bases between them. This CDR3 reads CASSLGTINQPQHF. DNA of the CDR3: TGTGCCAGCAGCTTGGGGACTATCAATCAGCCCCAGCATTTT.

The chain recombines TRBV28 with TRBJ1-3, with 11 positions matching TRBD1. CDR1 and CDR2 (germline): MDHEN, SYDVKM. This CDR3 is built from 16 residues. Trimming at V came to 3 bases and at J to 4 bases, leaving 5 bases not matched to a gene. CDR3: CASSFGQGARGNTIYF. The CDR3 nucleotides are TGTGCCAGCAGTTTCGGACAGGGGGCACGAGGAAACACCATATATTTT. The whole variable domain, filled in from reference TRBV28 and TRBJ1-3, reads DVKVTQSSRYLVKRTGEKVFLECVQDMDHENMFWYRQDPGLGLRLIYFSYDVKMKEKGDIPEGYSVSREKKERFSLILESASTNQTSMYLCASSFGQGARGNTIYFGEGSWLTVV.

CDR3 sequence reads: CSVGGTNNQPQHF. CDR3 coding DNA: TGCAGCGTTGGGGGGACAAACAATCAGCCCCAGCATTTT. The chain is built from TRBV29-1 and TRBJ1-5; a weak D match, TRBD1 (6 bases). The V end was cut by 4 bases, the J end by 3 bases, with 10 bases between. CDR1 SQVTM and CDR2 ANQGSEA come from the germline V gene. The CDR3 loop spans 13 amino acids.

This clone was picked up a small number of times. The CDR3 coding sequence is TGTGCCAGTACATTCCGGAGGGGGCGAGACATCACAGATACGCAGTATTTT. This gives the protein CASTFRRGRDITDTQYF. The chain couples TRBV19 to TRBJ2-3; possibly TRBD1 for D (7 bases). This CDR3 contains 17 residues. V lost 7 bases and J lost 2, with 22 bases in between. Germline-derived CDR1 and CDR2 are LNHDA and SQIVND (reference sequence).

This clone was counted a single time. CDR3 protein: CASSRTASGNYGYTF. The CDR3, as DNA: TGTGCCAGTAGTAGGACAGCCTCGGGGAACTATGGCTACACCTTC. The chain links TRBV19 to TRBJ1-2; maybe TRBD1 (6 bases). The ends were cut back, 4 bases at V and 2 bases at J, with 14 bases in the middle. The CDR3 spans 15 residues. CDR1 and CDR2 (germline): LNHDA, SQIVND (reference sequence).

The chain combines TRBV21-1 with TRBJ2-7; the table calls TRBD2, which could not be checked here. TRBV21-1 is a documented pseudogene. This CDR3 has 13 residues. CDR3 region: CASSKMRFYEQYF. The DNA for the CDR3 is TGTGCCAGCAGCAAAATGAGGTTCTACGAGCAGTACTTC.

This chain uses TRBV19 with TRBJ2-3; 11 bases are shared with TRBD2. In germline, CDR1 is LNHDA, CDR2 SQIVND (reference sequence). Germline trimming cut 4 bases from V and 2 bases from J; bases unmatched to any gene: 2. The CDR3 runs 15 residues. The CDR3 nucleotides are TGTGCCAGTAGTACGACTAGCGGGGACACAGATACGCAGTATTTT. This encodes CASSTTSGDTDTQYF.

This chain links TRBV27 with TRBJ2-7, with D perhaps assigned TRBD1 or TRBD2 (5 bases each). The germline gives CDR1 MNHEY, CDR2 SMNVEV (reference sequence). Deletions cut 5 bases from V and 9 bases from J, with 29 bases between. The CDR3 runs to 17 residues. The CDR3 nucleotides are TGTGCCAGCAGTCCCTACGCCGGTTCGGTTGGGGACCTTCGGCAGTACTTC. Translation: CASSPYAGSVGDLRQYF.

CDR3 coding DNA: TGTGCCAGCAGTCCTGACCACACAGATACGCAGTATTTT. It is translated as CASSPDHTDTQYF. The chain recombines TRBV5-4 with TRBJ2-3; D is unresolved. In germline, CDR1 is SGHNT, CDR2 YYREEE (reference sequence). This CDR3 spans 13 amino acids. V shed 5 bases and J shed 2 bases, with 9 bases lying between them.